The sequence of this T cell receptor beta chain was determined in a study of T cell responses to AZD1222 COVID-19 vaccine. Across the study: Second-dose groups at about 4 or about 12 weeks were pooled. Overall study findings and caveats: Spike was spanned by vaccine-associated CD4 TCRs, which were dominant at 160-218 and 743-854. Following two doses of AZD1222, Spike-specific TCR breadth and depth rose. Only six or seven AZD1222 recipients were seropositive at baseline.

Germline CDR1 reads SGHTA; CDR2 reads FQGTGA. There are 13 residues in the CDR3. Trimming took off 2 bases at V and 8 bases at J, with 12 bases between the two ends. About this clone itself: Its target is not known.

Method: immunoSEQ multiplex PCR; TCRdb's copy keeps in-frame clones and lacks some. Here the sample spans 130,000 to 150,000 clones, more than 85% being singletons. This sequence joins TRBV7-3 and TRBJ2-5, with D perhaps matching TRBD1 (7 bases). This specimen consisted of peripheral blood, obtained on day 0 of AZD1222 vaccination. The clonotype comes from an adult in good health. CDR3 loop: CASSLDREATQYF. CDR3 bases: TGTGCCAGCAGCTTAGACAGGGAGGCAACCCAGTACTTC. Together with reference TRBV7-3 and TRBJ2-5, the CDR3 gives the full variable domain: GAGVSQTPSNKVTEKGKYVELRCDPISGHTALYWYRQSLGQGPEFLIYFQGTGAADDSGLPNDRFFAVRPEGSVSTLKIQRTERGDSAVYLCASSLDREATQYFGPGTRLLVL.